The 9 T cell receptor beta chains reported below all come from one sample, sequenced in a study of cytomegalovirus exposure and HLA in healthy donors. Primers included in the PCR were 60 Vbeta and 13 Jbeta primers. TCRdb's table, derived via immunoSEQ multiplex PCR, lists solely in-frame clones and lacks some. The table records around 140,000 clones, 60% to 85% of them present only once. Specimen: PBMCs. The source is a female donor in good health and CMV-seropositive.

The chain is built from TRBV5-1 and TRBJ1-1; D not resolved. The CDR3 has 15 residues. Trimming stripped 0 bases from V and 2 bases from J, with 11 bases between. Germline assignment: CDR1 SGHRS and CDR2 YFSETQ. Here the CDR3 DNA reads TGCGCCAGCAGCTTGGGTTCAGGTCTCAACACTGAAGCTTTCTTT. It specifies CASSLGSGLNTEAFF.

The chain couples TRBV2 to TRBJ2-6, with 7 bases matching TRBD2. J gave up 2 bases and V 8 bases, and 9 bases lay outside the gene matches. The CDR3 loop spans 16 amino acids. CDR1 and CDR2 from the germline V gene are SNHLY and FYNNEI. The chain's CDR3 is CASVRGGRTGANVLTF. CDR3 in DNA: TGTGCCAGCGTTCGGGGAGGGCGGACTGGGGCCAACGTCCTGACTTTC.

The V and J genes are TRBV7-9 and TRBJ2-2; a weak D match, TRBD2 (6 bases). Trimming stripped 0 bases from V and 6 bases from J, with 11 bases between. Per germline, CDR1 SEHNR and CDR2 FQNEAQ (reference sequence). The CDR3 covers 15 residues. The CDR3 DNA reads TGTGCCAGCAGCTTAGCAAGACTAGGGTCCGGGGAGCTGTTTTTT. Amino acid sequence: CASSLARLGSGELFF.

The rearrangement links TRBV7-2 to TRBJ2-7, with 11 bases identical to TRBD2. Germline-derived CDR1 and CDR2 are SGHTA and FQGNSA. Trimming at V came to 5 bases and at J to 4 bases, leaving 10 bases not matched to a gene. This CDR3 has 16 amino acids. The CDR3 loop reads CASSLPPLAGVYEQYF. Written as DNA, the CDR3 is TGTGCCAGCAGCCTCCCCCCACTAGCGGGAGTTTACGAGCAGTACTTC.

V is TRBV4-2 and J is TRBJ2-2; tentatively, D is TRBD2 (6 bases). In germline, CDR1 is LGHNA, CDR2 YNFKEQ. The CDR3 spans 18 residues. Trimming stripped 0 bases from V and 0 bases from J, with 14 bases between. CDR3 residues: CASSQDFWRDANTGELFF. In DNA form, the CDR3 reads TGTGCCAGCAGCCAAGATTTCTGGCGGGACGCGAACACCGGGGAGCTGTTTTTT.

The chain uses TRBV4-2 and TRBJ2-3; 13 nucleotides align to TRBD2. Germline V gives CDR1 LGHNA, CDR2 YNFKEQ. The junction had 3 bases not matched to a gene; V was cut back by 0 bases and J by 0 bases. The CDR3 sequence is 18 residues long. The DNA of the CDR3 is TGTGCCAGCAGCCAAGAGGGGACTAGCGGGACTAGCACAGATACGCAGTATTTT. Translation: CASSQEGTSGTSTDTQYF.

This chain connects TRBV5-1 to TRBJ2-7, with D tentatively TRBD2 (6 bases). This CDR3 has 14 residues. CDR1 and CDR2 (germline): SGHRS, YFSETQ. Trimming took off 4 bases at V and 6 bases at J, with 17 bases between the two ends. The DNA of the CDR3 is TGCGCCAGCAGCCGCGGGATCCCCCCTTCCGAGCAGTACTTC. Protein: CASSRGIPPSEQYF.

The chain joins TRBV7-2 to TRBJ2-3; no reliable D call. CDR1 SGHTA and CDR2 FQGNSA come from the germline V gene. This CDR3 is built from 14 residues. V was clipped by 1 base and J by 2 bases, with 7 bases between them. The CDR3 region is CASSLVSYTDTQYF. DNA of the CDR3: TGTGCCAGCAGCTTAGTGTCTTACACAGATACGCAGTATTTT.

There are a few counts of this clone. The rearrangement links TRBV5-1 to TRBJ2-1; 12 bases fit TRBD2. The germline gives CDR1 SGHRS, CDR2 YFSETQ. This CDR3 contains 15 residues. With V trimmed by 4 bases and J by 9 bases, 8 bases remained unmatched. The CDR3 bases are TGCGCCAGCAGCAGTTTAGGACTAGCGGGACCTGAGCAGTTCTTC. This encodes CASSSLGLAGPEQFF.